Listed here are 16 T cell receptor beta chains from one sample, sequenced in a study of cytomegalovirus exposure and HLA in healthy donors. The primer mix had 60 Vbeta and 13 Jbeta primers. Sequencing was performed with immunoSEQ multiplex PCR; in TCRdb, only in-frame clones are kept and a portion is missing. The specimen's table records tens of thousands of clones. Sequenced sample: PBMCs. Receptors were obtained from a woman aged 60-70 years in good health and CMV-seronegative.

The CDR3 loop is CASSESPSGVTQYF. The CDR3 DNA sequence: TGTGCCAGCAGTGAGTCTCCCAGCGGAGTTACGCAGTATTTT. V gene TRBV2 combines with J gene TRBJ2-3, with TRBD2 as a possible D gene (5 bases). Germline lookup yields CDR1 SNHLY and CDR2 FYNNEI. The V gene lost 3 bases and the J gene lost 8 bases, with 15 bases spanning the gap. The CDR3 spans 14 residues.

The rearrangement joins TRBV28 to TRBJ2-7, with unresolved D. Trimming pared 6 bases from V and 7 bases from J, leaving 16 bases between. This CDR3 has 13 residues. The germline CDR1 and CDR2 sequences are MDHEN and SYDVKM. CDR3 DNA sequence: TGTGCCAGCAGCCACTCTGCTGCGATGGAGCAGTACTTC. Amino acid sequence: CASSHSAAMEQYF.

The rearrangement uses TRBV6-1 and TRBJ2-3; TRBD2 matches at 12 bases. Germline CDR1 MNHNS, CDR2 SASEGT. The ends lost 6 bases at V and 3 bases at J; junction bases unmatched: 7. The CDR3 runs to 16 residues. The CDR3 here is CASSERLAGGTDTQYF. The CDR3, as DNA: TGTGCCAGCAGCGAACGTCTAGCGGGAGGGACAGATACGCAGTATTTT.

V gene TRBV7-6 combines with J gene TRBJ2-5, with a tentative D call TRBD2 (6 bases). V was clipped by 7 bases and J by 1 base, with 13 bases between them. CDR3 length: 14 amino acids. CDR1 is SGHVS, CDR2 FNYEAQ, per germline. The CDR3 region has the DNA TGTGCCAGCACCCAAGCGGGCAGCCAAGAGACCCAGTACTTC. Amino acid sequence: CASTQAGSQETQYF.

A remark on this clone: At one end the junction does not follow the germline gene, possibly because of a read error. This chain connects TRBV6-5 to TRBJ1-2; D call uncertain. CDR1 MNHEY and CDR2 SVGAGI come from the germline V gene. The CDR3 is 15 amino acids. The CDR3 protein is CASSYVEGPLYGFTF. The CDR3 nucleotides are TGTGCCAGCAGTTACGTCGAGGGTCCCCTCTATGGCTTCACCTTC.

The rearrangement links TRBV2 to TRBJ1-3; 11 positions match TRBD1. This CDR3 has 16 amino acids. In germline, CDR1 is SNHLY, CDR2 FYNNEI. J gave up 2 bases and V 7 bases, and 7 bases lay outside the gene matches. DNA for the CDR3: TGTGCCAGCACCGGGACAGGGGGGTACCCTGGAAACACCATATATTTT. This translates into CASTGTGGYPGNTIYF.

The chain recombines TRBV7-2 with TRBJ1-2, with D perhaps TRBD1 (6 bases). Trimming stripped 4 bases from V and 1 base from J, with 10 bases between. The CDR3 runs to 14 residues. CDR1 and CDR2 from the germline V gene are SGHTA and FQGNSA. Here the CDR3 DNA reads TGTGCCAGCAGCTGGGGGCACGTTAACTATGGCTACACCTTC. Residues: CASSWGHVNYGYTF.

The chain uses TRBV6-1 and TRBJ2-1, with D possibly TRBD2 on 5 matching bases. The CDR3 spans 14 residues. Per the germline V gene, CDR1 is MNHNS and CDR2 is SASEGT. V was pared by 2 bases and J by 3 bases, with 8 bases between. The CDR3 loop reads CASSETRSYNEQFF. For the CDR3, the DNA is TGTGCCAGCAGTGAAACTAGGAGCTACAATGAGCAGTTCTTC.

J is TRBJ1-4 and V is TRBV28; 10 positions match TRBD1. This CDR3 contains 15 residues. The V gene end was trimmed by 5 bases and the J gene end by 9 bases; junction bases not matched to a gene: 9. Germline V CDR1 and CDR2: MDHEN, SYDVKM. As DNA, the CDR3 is TGTGCCAGCAGTCAAGAGGGACAGGGGAGGAAAAAACTGTTTTTT. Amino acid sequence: CASSQEGQGRKKLFF.

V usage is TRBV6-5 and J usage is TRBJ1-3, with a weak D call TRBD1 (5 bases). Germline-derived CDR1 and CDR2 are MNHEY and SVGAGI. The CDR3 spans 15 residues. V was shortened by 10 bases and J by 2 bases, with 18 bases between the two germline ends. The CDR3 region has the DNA TGTGCCACCCGCCCGGGGGTATCGCCTGGAAACACCATATATTTT. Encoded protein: CATRPGVSPGNTIYF.

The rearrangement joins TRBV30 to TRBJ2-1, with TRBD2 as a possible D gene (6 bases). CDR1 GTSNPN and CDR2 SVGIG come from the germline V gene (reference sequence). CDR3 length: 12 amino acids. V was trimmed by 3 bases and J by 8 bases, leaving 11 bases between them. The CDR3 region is CAWRRGGDEQFF. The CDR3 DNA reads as TGTGCCTGGAGAAGGGGAGGAGATGAGCAGTTCTTC.

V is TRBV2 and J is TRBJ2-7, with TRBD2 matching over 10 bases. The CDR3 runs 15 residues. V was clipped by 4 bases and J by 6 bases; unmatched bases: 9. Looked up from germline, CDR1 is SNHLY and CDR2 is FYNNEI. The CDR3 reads CASSVILAGKGEQYF. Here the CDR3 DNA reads TGTGCCAGCAGTGTAATACTAGCGGGAAAAGGCGAGCAGTACTTC.

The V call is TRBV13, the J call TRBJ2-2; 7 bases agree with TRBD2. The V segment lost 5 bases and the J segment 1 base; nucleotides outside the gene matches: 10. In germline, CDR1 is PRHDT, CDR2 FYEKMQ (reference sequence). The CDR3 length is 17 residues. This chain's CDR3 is CASSPPGGRLNTGELFF. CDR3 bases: TGTGCCAGCAGCCCCCCCGGGGGGAGGTTGAACACCGGGGAGCTGTTTTTT.

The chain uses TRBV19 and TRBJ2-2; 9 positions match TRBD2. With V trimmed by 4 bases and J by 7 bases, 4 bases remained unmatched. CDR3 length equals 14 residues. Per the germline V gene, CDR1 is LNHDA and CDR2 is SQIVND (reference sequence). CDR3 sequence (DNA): TGTGCCAGTAGTAGCGGGAGGGCCGGCGGGGAGCTGTTTTTT. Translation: CASSSGRAGGELFF.

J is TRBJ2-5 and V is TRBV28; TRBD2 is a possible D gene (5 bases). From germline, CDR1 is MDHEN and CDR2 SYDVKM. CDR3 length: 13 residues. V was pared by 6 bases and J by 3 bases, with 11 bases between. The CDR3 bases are TGTGCCAGCAGCGGTAGCGCCAAAGAGACCCAGTACTTC. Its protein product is CASSGSAKETQYF.

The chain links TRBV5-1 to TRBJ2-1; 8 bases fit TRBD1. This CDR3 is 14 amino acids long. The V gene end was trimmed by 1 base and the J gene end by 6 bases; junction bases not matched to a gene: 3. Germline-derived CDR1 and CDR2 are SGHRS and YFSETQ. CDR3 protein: CASSLSTGANEQFF. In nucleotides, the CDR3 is TGCGCCAGCAGCTTGTCGACAGGGGCCAATGAGCAGTTCTTC.